The entry that follows covers one T cell receptor (beta chain) sequence. Its antigen is undetermined. The data were obtained in a study of cytomegalovirus exposure and HLA in healthy donors. General observations from the study: In a later analysis, the majority of CMV-associated beta chains seemingly showed HLA restriction. Association of 16,951 TCR beta sequences with HLA alleles was found at 0.05 false discovery rate in a later analysis. Altogether, some 160 TCR beta chains were recorded as cytomegalovirus-associated.

PCR primers comprised 60 Vbeta and 13 Jbeta primers. Sequencing used immunoSEQ multiplex PCR; TCRdb keeps in-frame clones, though not all of them. The sample consists of 85,000 to 120,000 clones, about two thirds of them appearing once. The V and J ends lost 3 bases and 0 bases, in that order; junction bases with no gene match: 2. Germline CDR1 is SGDLS and CDR2 is YYNGEE. The CDR3 is made up of 15 amino acids. The source is a boy between 10 and 17 years old in good health and CMV-seronegative. The material sequenced was PBMCs. V and J are TRBV9 and TRBJ2-1; 8 bases agree with TRBD1. CDR3 region: CASSATGGSYNEQFF. The DNA of the CDR3 is TGTGCCAGCAGCGCAACAGGGGGCTCCTACAATGAGCAGTTCTTC. Combining the CDR3 with reference TRBV9 and TRBJ2-1 gives the whole variable domain DSGVTQTPKHLITATGQRVTLRCSPRSGDLSVYWYQQSLDQGLQFLIQYYNGEERAKGNILERFSAQQFPDLHSELNLSSLELGDSALYFCASSATGGSYNEQFFGPGTRLTVL.